Listed here are 5 T cell receptor beta chains from one sample, sequenced in a study of blood T cell repertoires in COVID-19. Data came from immunoSEQ multiplex PCR; TCRdb stores just in-frame clones and leaves some out. Of around 250,000 clones listed, around 90% are singletons. Sample: peripheral blood. The receptors were sampled from a woman aged 40 to 50 who had recovered from COVID-19.

J is TRBJ1-2 and V is TRBV6-5; TRBD1 matches at 10 bases. There are 15 residues in the CDR3. Germline V gene sequence: CDR1 MNHEY, CDR2 SVGAGI. V shed 5 bases, J shed 8 bases, and the junction held 11 bases outside the gene matches. CDR3 loop: CASSPPPGQGPGYTF. As DNA, the CDR3 is TGTGCCAGCAGTCCCCCTCCGGGACAGGGGCCCGGCTACACCTTC.

The rearrangement uses TRBV5-1 and TRBJ1-2; a weak D match, TRBD1 (6 bases). This CDR3 spans 16 amino acids. Between the trimmed V and J ends, which lost 3 bases and 8 bases, there was a span of 23 bases. From germline, CDR1 is SGHRS and CDR2 YFSETQ. The DNA for the CDR3 is TGCGCCAGCAGCTCCGACCGGGACATAGTCCTCCGGGGCTACACCTTC. It specifies CASSSDRDIVLRGYTF.

The chain combines TRBV3-1 (or the pseudogene TRBV3-2) with TRBJ1-2, with 9 bases that match TRBD1. The CDR3 consists of 18 residues. Germline-derived CDR1 and CDR2 are LGHDT and YNNKEL (reference sequence). The junction had 8 bases not matched to a gene; V was cut back by 0 bases and J by 0 bases. The CDR3 region is CASSQDWDRDESNYGYTF. The CDR3, as DNA: TGTGCCAGCAGCCAAGACTGGGACAGGGACGAATCTAACTATGGCTACACCTTC.

V usage is TRBV18 and J usage is TRBJ2-7; 10 nucleotides match TRBD2. Unmatched junction bases numbered 5, after V lost 2 bases and J lost 4 bases. Per the germline V gene, CDR1 is KGHSH and CDR2 is LQKENI. The CDR3 spans 15 residues. CDR3 bases: TGTGCCAGCTCACCAGCTAGCGGGAGTGGGTACGAGCAGTACTTC. Translated: CASSPASGSGYEQYF.

As to this clone: This specimen includes other DNA sequences encoding the same CDR3. The rearrangement uses TRBV9 and TRBJ2-5; 11 nucleotides match TRBD2. Trimming cost V 0 bases and J 4 bases; bases outside gene matches: 2. The CDR3 is made up of 15 amino acids. Germline assignment: CDR1 SGDLS and CDR2 YYNGEE. Here the CDR3 reads CASSVDGTSGETQYF. The CDR3 DNA reads as TGTGCCAGCAGCGTAGATGGGACTAGCGGAGAGACCCAGTACTTC.